The TCR beta chain under discussion was sequenced for a study of cytomegalovirus exposure and HLA in healthy donors. The primer mix had 60 Vbeta and 13 Jbeta primers. Profiling relied on immunoSEQ multiplex PCR, and the TCRdb table lists in-frame clones only, not all of them. In the table there are about 140,000 clones, roughly three quarters of which are singletons. This receptor was taken from a man younger than 30 in good health and CMV-seronegative. The sample taken for sequencing was PBMCs.

As DNA, the CDR3 is TGTGCCTGGAGCCAACAGGGGGGCACTGAAGCTTTCTTT. As protein: CAWSQQGGTEAFF. This rearrangement joins TRBV30 to TRBJ1-1, with 8 bases matching TRBD1. The length of the CDR3 is 13 residues. V was clipped by 3 bases and J by 4 bases; unmatched bases: 4. Germline V gene lookup returns CDR1 GTSNPN and CDR2 SVGIG (reference sequence).